The present entry profiles one TCR beta chain with its context. Its specificity is unknown. A single record per CDR3 protein comes from TCRdb applying MiXCR to the 5' RACE reads. The sample includes about 11,000 distinct CDR3 sequences, 47% of them seen just once. V lost 6 bases, J lost 10 bases, and 4 bases lay in between. The CDR3 totals 9 residues. Looked up from germline, CDR1 is MDHEN and CDR2 is SYDVKM. Purified naive CD4+ T cells were depleted of CD25+ Tregs. Study-wide results and limits: Whole repertoires were not studied in the larger cohort, only one V-J beta rearrangement.

The source material was tumor-infiltrating naive CD4+ T cells sorted from the breast tumor. Subset of the sample: naive CD4+ T cells, CD4+CD45RA+CD25-. The chain links TRBV28 to TRBJ1-5; D not resolved. The clonotype comes from a female donor with breast cancer. CDR3: CASSHPQHF. The DNA for the CDR3 is TGTGCCAGCAGCCACCCCCAGCATTTT.